The clone carrying this T cell receptor beta chain came up a few times. What it binds is not known. The data stem from a study of T cell clonality in common variable immunodeficiency. Each donor provided roughly 4.5 to 9 ml of heparinized whole blood. Regarding the study as a whole: Common variable immunodeficiency TCR beta sequences reportedly had fewer deletions and N-nucleotide insertions. Fewer TCRbeta clones were shared among CVID subjects than controls. TCRbeta clonality was increased in CVID versus healthy controls. Authors noted CVID clonality's cause needs subpopulation repertoire sequencing.

Using immunoSEQ multiplex PCR, the repertoire was profiled, and TCRdb retains in-frame clones only, with some absent. This sample has 15,000 to 25,000 clones and no singletons, with about 25% in the ten largest. The sequence came from a human donor with common variable immunodeficiency. The sample consisted of peripheral blood mononuclear cells.

Partial CDR3 DNA: TGTGCCAGTAGTATAGGATGGCAGTATAGCAATCAGCCC. Its translation: CASSIGWQYSNQP. The whole CDR3 reads CASSIGWQYSNQPQHF. The V gene is TRBV19, the J gene TRBJ1-5, with D unresolved. The CDR3 end lies 3 residues beyond the end of the read and is filled in from the germline J gene. Germline CDR1 LNHDA, CDR2 SQIVND (reference sequence). Trimming cost V 1 base and J 0 bases, with 10 bases left between them. The CDR3 totals 16 residues.